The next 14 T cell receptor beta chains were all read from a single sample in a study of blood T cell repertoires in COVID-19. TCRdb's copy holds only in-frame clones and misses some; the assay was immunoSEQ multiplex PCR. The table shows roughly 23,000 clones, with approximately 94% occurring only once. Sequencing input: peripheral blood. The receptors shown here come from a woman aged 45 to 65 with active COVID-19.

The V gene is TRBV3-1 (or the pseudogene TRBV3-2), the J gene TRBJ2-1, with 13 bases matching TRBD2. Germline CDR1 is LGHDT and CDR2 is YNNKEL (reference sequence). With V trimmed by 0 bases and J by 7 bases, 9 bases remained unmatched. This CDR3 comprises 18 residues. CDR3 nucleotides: TGTGCCAGCAGCCAAGACCACCCGGGACTAGCGGGGTTAAATGAGCAGTTCTTC. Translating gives CASSQDHPGLAGLNEQFF.

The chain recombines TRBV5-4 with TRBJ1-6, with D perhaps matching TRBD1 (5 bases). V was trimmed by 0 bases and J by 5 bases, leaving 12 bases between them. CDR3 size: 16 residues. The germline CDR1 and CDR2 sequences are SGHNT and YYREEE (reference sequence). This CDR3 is CASSLARGSNNSPLHF. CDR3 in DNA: TGTGCCAGCAGCTTGGCCCGGGGGAGTAATAATTCACCCCTCCACTTT. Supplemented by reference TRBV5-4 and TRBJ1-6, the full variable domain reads ETGVTQSPTHLIKTRGQQVTLRCSSQSGHNTVSWYQQALGQGPQFIFQYYREEENGRGNFPPRFSGLQFPNYSSELNVNALELDDSALYLCASSLARGSNNSPLHFGNGTRLTVT.

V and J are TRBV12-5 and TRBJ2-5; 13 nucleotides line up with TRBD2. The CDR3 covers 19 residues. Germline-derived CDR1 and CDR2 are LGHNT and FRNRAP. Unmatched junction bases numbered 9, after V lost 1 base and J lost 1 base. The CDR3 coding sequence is TGTGCTAGTGGTTTGGCCCGGACTAGCGGGAGATTGGGCCAAGAGACCCAGTACTTC. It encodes CASGLARTSGRLGQETQYF.

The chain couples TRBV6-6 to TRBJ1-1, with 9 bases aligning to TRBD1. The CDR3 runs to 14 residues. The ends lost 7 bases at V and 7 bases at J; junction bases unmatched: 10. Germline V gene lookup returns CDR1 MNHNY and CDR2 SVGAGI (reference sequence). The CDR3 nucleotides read TGTGCCAGCATTCCACAGGGGGCTAGTGGTGAAGCTTTCTTT. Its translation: CASIPQGASGEAFF.

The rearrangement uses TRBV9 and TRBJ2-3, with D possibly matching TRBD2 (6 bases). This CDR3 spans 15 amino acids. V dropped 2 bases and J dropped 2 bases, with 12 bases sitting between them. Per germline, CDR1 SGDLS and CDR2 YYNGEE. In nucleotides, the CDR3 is TGTGCCAGCAGCGTCATAGCGGCCTTCACAGATACGCAGTATTTT. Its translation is CASSVIAAFTDTQYF.

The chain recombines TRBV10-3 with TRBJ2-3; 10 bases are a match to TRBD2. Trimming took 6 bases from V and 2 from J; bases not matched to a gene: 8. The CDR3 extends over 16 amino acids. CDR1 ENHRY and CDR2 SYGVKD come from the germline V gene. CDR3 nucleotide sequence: TGTGCCATCAGCCAGGGAGCGGGGGGGTACACAGATACGCAGTATTTT. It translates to CAISQGAGGYTDTQYF.

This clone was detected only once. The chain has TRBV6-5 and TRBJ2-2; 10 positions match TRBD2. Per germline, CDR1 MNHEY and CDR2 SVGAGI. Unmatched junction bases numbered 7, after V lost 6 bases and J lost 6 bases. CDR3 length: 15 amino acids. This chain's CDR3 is CASRHLAGVPGELFF. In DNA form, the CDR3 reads TGTGCCAGCAGACATCTAGCGGGAGTCCCCGGGGAGCTGTTTTTT.

This CDR3 reads CASSEGLGGPPGSQHF. The CDR3 DNA is TGTGCCAGCAGTGAAGGGTTGGGGGGACCTCCGGGGTCACAGCATTTT. J is TRBJ1-5 and V is TRBV2, with D maybe TRBD1 (5 bases). Germline-derived CDR1 and CDR2 are SNHLY and FYNNEI. The V and J ends lost 1 base and 13 bases respectively, with 23 bases between them. The CDR3 is 16 residues long.

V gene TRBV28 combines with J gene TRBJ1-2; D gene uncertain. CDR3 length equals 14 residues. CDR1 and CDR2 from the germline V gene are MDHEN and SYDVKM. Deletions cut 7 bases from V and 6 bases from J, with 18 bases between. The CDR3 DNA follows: TGTGCCAGCATCCCTCGATTGGCAGGCCATGGCTACACCTTC. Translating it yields CASIPRLAGHGYTF.

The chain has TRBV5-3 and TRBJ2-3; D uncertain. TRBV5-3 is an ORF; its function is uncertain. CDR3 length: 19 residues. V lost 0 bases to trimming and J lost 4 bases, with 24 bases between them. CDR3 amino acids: CARSLAVRRGEALPDTQYF. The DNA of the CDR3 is TGTGCCAGAAGCTTGGCCGTTCGTCGTGGAGAGGCCCTTCCAGATACGCAGTATTTT.

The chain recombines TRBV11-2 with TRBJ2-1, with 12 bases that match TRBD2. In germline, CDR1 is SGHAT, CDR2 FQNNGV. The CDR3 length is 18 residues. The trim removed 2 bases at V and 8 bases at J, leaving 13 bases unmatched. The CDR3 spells CASSLILAGGPNIYEQFF. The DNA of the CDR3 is TGTGCCAGCAGCTTAATCCTAGCGGGAGGGCCAAATATATATGAGCAGTTCTTC.

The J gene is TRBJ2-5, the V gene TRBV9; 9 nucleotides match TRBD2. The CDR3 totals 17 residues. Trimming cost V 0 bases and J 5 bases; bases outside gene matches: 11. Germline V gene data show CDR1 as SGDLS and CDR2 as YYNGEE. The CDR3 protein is CASSVGASGKSGETQYF. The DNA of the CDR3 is TGTGCCAGCAGCGTAGGGGCTAGCGGGAAATCTGGCGAGACCCAGTACTTC.

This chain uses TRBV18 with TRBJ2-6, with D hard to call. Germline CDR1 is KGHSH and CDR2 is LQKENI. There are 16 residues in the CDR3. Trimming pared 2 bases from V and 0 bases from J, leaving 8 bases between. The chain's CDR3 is CASSPMESSGANVLTF. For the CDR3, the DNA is TGTGCCAGCTCACCAATGGAGAGCTCTGGGGCCAACGTCCTGACTTTC.

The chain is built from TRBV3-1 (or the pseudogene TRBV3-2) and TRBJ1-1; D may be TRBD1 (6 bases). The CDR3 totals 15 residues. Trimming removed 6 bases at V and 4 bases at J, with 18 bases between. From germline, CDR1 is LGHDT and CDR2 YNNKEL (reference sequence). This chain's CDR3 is CASRLIKQGGTEAFF. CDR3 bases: TGTGCCAGCAGGCTAATTAAACAGGGCGGCACTGAAGCTTTCTTT.